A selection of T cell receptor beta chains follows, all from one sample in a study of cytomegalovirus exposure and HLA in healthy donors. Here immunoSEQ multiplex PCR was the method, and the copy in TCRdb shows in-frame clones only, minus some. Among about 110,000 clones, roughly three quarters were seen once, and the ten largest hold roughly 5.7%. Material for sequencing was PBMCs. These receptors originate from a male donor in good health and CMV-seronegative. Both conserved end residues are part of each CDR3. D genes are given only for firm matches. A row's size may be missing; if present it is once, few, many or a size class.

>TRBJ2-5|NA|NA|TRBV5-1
TGCGCCAGCAACCCCGGGACTGGAGAGGGGACCCAGTACTTC
CASNPGTGEGTQYF
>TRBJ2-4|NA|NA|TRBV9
TGTGCCAGCAGCGTAGAGCCCCAGGGAGCCAAAAACATTCAGTACTTC
CASSVEPQGAKNIQYF
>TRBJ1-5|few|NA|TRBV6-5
TGTGCCAGCAGCTGGACACTAAGCAATCAGCCCCAGCATTTT
CASSWTLSNQPQHF
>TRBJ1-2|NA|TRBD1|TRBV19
TGTGCCAGTAGTATAAGATGGACAGGGGGAGAATATGGCTACACCTTC
CASSIRWTGGEYGYTF
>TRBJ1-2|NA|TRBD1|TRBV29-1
TGCAGCGCAACAGGGGGCGACTCGGGCTACACCTTC
CSATGGDSGYTF
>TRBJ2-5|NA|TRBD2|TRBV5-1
TGCGCCAGCAGCACGGGACTAGCGGGAGGGGAGACCCAGTACTTC
CASSTGLAGGETQYF
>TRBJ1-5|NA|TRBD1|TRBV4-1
TGCGCCAGCAGCCTCGGACAGGTTAGCAATCAGCCCCAGCATTTT
CASSLGQVSNQPQHF
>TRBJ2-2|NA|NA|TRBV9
TGTGCCAGCAGCGTAGTCGCTAGCGCGAACACCGGGGAGCTGTTTTTT
CASSVVASANTGELFF
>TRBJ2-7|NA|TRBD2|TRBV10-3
TGTGCCATCATGGGGGGGGAATACGAGCAGTACTTC
CAIMGGEYEQYF
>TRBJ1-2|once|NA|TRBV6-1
TGTGCCAGCAGCCCCCCGACAGAGTCTATGAGTGGCTACACCTTC
CASSPPTESMSGYTF
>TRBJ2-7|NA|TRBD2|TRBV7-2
TGTGCCAGCAGCTCGCCCACTAGCGGAGCGACCCTAATGGCCTACGAGCAGTACTTC
CASSSPTSGATLMAYEQYF
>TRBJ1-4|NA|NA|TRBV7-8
TGTGCCAGCAGCTTAGAGGTCGTCTGGTCAGGGATTGCAACTAATGAAAAACTGTTTTTT
CASSLEVVWSGIATNEKLFF
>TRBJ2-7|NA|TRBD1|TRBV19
TGTGCCAGTAGTATAGGTTATAGCTTCGACAGGGCCTACGAGCAGTACTTC
CASSIGYSFDRAYEQYF
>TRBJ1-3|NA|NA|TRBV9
TGTGCCAGCAGCGCCCAGTTGGAGGGGCCGCCCTCTGGAAACACCATATATTTT
CASSAQLEGPPSGNTIYF
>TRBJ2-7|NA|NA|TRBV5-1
TGCGCCAGCAGCTTGTTCTGGCTCACCACCTACGAGCAGTACTTC
CASSLFWLTTYEQYF
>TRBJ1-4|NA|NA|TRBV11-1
TGTGCCAGCAAAGGCCCAGGGGCTGGACTGTTTTTT
CASKGPGAGLFF
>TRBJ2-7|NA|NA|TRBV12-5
TGTGCTAGTGGCCTCGAGTACTACGAGCAGTACTTC
CASGLEYYEQYF
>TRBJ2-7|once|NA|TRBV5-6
TGTGCCAGCAGCCCCCGAGACAAGGGGCGGGAGCAGTACTTC
CASSPRDKGREQYF
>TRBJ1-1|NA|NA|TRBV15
TGTGCCGCCAGCAGAGATATAGGAGTTCTAACTAACACTGAAGCTTTCTTT
CAASRDIGVLTNTEAFF